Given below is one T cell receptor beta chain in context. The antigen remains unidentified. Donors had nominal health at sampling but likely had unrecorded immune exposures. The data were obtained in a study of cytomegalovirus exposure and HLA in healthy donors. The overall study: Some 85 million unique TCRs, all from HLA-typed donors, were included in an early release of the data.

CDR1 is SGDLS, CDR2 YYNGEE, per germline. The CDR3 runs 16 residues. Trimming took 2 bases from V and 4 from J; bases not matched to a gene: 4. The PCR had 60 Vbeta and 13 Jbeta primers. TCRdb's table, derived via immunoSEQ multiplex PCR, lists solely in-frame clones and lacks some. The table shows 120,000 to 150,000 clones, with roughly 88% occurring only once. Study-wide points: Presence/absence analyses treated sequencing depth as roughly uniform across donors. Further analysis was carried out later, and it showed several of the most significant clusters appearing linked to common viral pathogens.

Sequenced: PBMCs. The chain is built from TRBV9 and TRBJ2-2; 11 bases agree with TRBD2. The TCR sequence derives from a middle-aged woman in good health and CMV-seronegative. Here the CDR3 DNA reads TGTGCCAGCAGCGTGTTAGCGGGAGGGGGCACCGGGGAGCTGTTTTTT. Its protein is CASSVLAGGGTGELFF.